A single sample gave rise to the 14 T cell receptor beta chains below, sequenced in a study of blood T cell repertoires in COVID-19 (TCRdb year 2020). Receptors were amplified or captured by the immunoSEQ multiplex PCR assay. TCRdb re-hosts the immuneACCESS table, in-frame sequences only. Its copies lack some clones; in the studies checked, an unresolved V gene accounts for under half of them, and the cause for the rest is not known. The sample table contains about 93,000 clones; only one count was recorded for about nine tenths of them. About 2.3% of the sample comes from the top ten. Sequences were obtained from peripheral blood. The source is a man in his fifties or sixties with acute or convalescent COVID-19.

The rearrangement links TRBV19 to TRBJ1-6; D gene unclear. The length of the CDR3 is 16 residues. Germline V gives CDR1 LNHDA, CDR2 SQIVND (reference sequence). Trimming took 3 bases from V and 7 from J, leaving 16 bases between them. The CDR3 nucleotides read TGTGCCAGTAGTATCACTTATGGAAGGGAGAATTCACCCCTCCACTTT. As protein: CASSITYGRENSPLHF. Together with reference TRBV19 and TRBJ1-6, the CDR3 gives the full variable domain: DGGITQSPKYLFRKEGQNVTLSCEQNLNHDAMYWYRQDPGQGLRLIYYSQIVNDFQKGDIAEGYSVSREKKESFPLTVTSAQKNPTAFYLCASSITYGRENSPLHFGNGTRLTVT.

This rearrangement joins TRBV5-4 to TRBJ1-1, with D possibly TRBD1 on 5 matching bases. Looked up from germline, CDR1 is SGHNT and CDR2 is YYREEE (reference sequence). V dropped 2 bases and J dropped 3 bases, with 11 bases sitting between them. The CDR3 loop spans 14 amino acids. The CDR3 DNA reads TGTGCCAGCAGCTTAACCCAGGGCGACACTGAAGCTTTCTTT. Translating it yields CASSLTQGDTEAFF.

This chain joins TRBV7-2 and TRBJ2-5, with 8 bases that match TRBD2. This CDR3 has 15 residues. The J segment lost 5 bases and the V segment lost 6 bases, leaving 11 bases of the junction unmatched. Germline V CDR1 and CDR2: SGHTA, FQGNSA. CDR3 region: CASSRPGLEPETQYF. The DNA for the CDR3 is TGTGCCAGCAGTCGACCGGGACTAGAGCCGGAGACCCAGTACTTC.

The chain joins TRBV19 to TRBJ1-2; no firm D call. V was cut by 3 bases and J by 4 bases, with 6 bases left in between. This CDR3 comprises 12 residues. The germline V gene encodes CDR1 LNHDA and CDR2 SQIVND (reference sequence). The CDR3 DNA follows: TGTGCCAGTAGTATCACAGCCTATGGCTACACCTTC. Translation: CASSITAYGYTF.

The rearrangement joins TRBV28 to TRBJ2-7; D is ambiguous. Trimming removed 6 bases from V and 2 bases from J, with 11 bases in between. This CDR3 contains 13 residues. CDR1 MDHEN and CDR2 SYDVKM come from the germline V gene. The CDR3 is CASSPDTPYEQYF. For the CDR3, the DNA is TGTGCCAGCAGCCCTGACACCCCCTACGAGCAGTACTTC.

The J gene is TRBJ1-5, the V gene TRBV12-3 or TRBV12-4; D is uncertain. Trimming took 1 base from V and 5 from J, leaving 6 bases between them. CDR3 length: 13 residues. The CDR3 DNA follows: TGTGCCAGCAGTTTAGAACGGTATCAGCCCCAGCATTTT. Protein product: CASSLERYQPQHF.

CDR3 DNA sequence: TGTGCCAGCAGTTACTCGTCAGCGGGGGAGCAGTACGTC. Amino acids: CASSYSSAGEQYV. The V and J genes are TRBV6-5 and TRBJ2-7; TRBD2 matches 7 bases. Germline CDR1 MNHEY, CDR2 SVGAGI. The J segment lost 7 bases and the V segment lost 0 bases, leaving 3 bases of the junction unmatched. CDR3 size: 13 residues.

V is TRBV5-1 and J is TRBJ2-7, with 9 bases lining up with TRBD2. The germline gives CDR1 SGHRS, CDR2 YFSETQ. The CDR3 runs to 15 residues. With V trimmed by 0 bases and J by 6 bases, 7 bases remained unmatched. Here the CDR3 reads CASSLAGSGRGEQYF. As DNA, the CDR3 is TGCGCCAGCAGCTTGGCCGGTAGCGGGAGAGGCGAGCAGTACTTC.

The chain employs TRBV4-1 and TRBJ2-5, with 11 bases fitting TRBD2. The ends lost 0 bases at V and 2 bases at J; junction bases unmatched: 5. Germline CDR1 and CDR2: MGHRA and YSYEKL. CDR3 length: 17 residues. CDR3 loop: CASSQDRTSGGQETQYF. As DNA, the CDR3 is TGCGCCAGCAGCCAAGATAGAACTAGCGGGGGACAAGAGACCCAGTACTTC.

The rearrangement joins TRBV19 to TRBJ1-1, with D possibly being TRBD1 (6 bases). From germline, CDR1 is LNHDA and CDR2 SQIVND (reference sequence). Trimming cost V 5 bases and J 0 bases, with 13 bases left between them. The CDR3 extends over 15 amino acids. CDR3 loop: CASSSAGTLNTEAFF. Written as DNA, the CDR3 is TGTGCCAGTAGTTCCGCCGGGACATTGAACACTGAAGCTTTCTTT.

The chain combines TRBV7-8 with TRBJ1-2; D perhaps matches TRBD1 (6 bases). V dropped 5 bases and J dropped 2 bases, with 15 bases sitting between them. The CDR3 has 15 amino acids. The germline V gene has CDR1 SGHVS and CDR2 FQNEAQ. The CDR3 DNA is TGTGCCAGCAGCCGAGACAGGCTTACCAACTATGGCTACACCTTC. This codes for CASSRDRLTNYGYTF.

This chain links TRBV9 with TRBJ2-1; 8 nucleotides agree with TRBD2. Looked up from germline, CDR1 is SGDLS and CDR2 is YYNGEE. CDR3 size: 18 residues. V lost 0 bases to trimming and J lost 2 bases; unmatched junction nucleotides: 10. DNA of the CDR3: TGTGCCAGCAGCGTAGAGGATCGGGCGGGGGGCACCTACAATGAGCAGTTCTTC. This translates into CASSVEDRAGGTYNEQFF.

This clone appeared a single time. CDR3 DNA: TGTGCCAGCAGCCAAGACGTCACCGGGACAGGAAGAGCTTTCTTT. Translated: CASSQDVTGTGRAFF. The chain uses TRBV3-1 (or the pseudogene TRBV3-2) and TRBJ1-1, with 8 bases lining up with TRBD1. Germline V gene data show CDR1 as LGHDT and CDR2 as YNNKEL (reference sequence). V trimming: 0 bases; J trimming: 10 bases; junction bases outside the gene matches: 10. This CDR3 region has 15 residues.

The V gene is TRBV5-5, the J gene TRBJ2-1; D unresolved. CDR1 and CDR2 from the germline V gene are SGHKS and YYEKEE (reference sequence). V lost 0 bases, J lost 9 bases, and 16 bases lay in between. This CDR3 is built from 15 residues. This CDR3 reads CASSLDDSQTTEQFF. The CDR3 nucleotides read TGTGCCAGCAGCTTGGATGACTCCCAAACCACTGAGCAGTTCTTC.